Shown below are 6 T cell receptor beta chains from a single sample sequenced in a study of T cell changes during pregnancy in multiple sclerosis (dated by TCRdb to the late 2010s). Receptors were amplified or captured by the immunoSEQ multiplex PCR assay. Drawn from immuneACCESS, this table holds only the in-frame rearrangements with V and J called that TCRdb kept. Clones are partly lost; checked studies trace under half to an unresolved V gene and leave the rest unexplained. A total of about 87,000 clones appear in this sample, roughly 93% of them only once. The ten largest clones represent 1.3% to 1.5% of the sample. The sequencing here drew on peripheral blood, taken in the third trimester of pregnancy. The receptors come from a female donor in good health, enrolled as a control in a pregnancy study.

The V call is TRBV28, the J call TRBJ1-5; D perhaps matches TRBD1 (5 bases). Trimming took 6 bases from V and 6 from J, leaving 12 bases between them. The CDR3 has 13 residues. The germline V gene encodes CDR1 MDHEN and CDR2 SYDVKM. The CDR3 region has the DNA TGTGCCAGCAGGGGGGGTCTTAGTCAGCCCCAGCATTTT. Amino acids: CASRGGLSQPQHF.

This clone was seen a single time. The chain employs TRBV29-1 and TRBJ2-5; 8 positions agree with TRBD1. With 1 base clipped from V and 5 bases from J, the junction kept 9 bases outside the gene matches. The V gene's germline CDR1 is SQVTM and CDR2 ANQGSEA. There are 15 residues in the CDR3. CDR3 nucleotide sequence: TGCAGCGTTGAAGTGGAAGAGGACAGGGAGGAGACCCAGTACTTC. It specifies CSVEVEEDREETQYF.

The chain employs TRBV27 and TRBJ2-1, with D possibly being TRBD2 (6 bases). Per the germline V gene, CDR1 is MNHEY and CDR2 is SMNVEV (reference sequence). Trimming cost V 3 bases and J 4 bases, with 7 bases left between them. This CDR3 contains 13 residues. The CDR3 nucleotides read TGTGCCAGCAGTTTTGGGGGGTACAATGAGCAGTTCTTC. Translation gives CASSFGGYNEQFF.

The chain has TRBV5-6 and TRBJ1-2; TRBD1 matches at 7 bases. Germline loops: CDR1 SGHDT, CDR2 YYEEEE. The CDR3 runs to 14 residues. The J segment lost 4 bases and the V segment lost 2 bases, leaving 5 bases of the junction unmatched. The CDR3 DNA reads as TGTGCCAGCAGCTTTTACAGGGGTTTCTATGGCTACACCTTC. Translating it yields CASSFYRGFYGYTF.

V and J are TRBV2 and TRBJ2-1, with 8 bases matching TRBD2. CDR1 and CDR2 from the germline V gene are SNHLY and FYNNEI. The junction had 7 bases not matched to a gene; V was cut back by 6 bases and J by 9 bases. CDR3 length: 13 amino acids. The CDR3 region is CASRAGGPTEQFF. The DNA of the CDR3 is TGTGCCAGCAGGGCGGGGGGCCCTACTGAGCAGTTCTTC.

The rearrangement links TRBV7-9 to TRBJ1-1; 8 bases line up with TRBD1. CDR3 size: 14 residues. Germline assignment: CDR1 SEHNR and CDR2 FQNEAQ (reference sequence). After removal of 3 bases from V and 6 bases from J, the junction contained 6 bases not matched to a gene. The CDR3 region is CASSLDRAGAEAFF. The DNA for the CDR3 is TGTGCCAGCAGCTTGGACAGGGCCGGGGCTGAAGCTTTCTTT.